This is a list of T cell receptor beta chains from one sample in a study of cytomegalovirus exposure and HLA in healthy donors. Profiled with immunoSEQ multiplex PCR; TCRdb holds only in-frame clones, not every one. The sample lists around 120,000 clones, about 75% occurring once. Sequencing was carried out using PBMCs. These receptors were obtained from a man aged 60 to 69 in good health and CMV-seropositive. Each CDR3 is given with its conserved first and last residue. The D gene is left open where the match is weak. Expanded clones are given a class, and other clones once, few, many or no size at all.

>NA|TRBJ2-7|NA|TRBV9
TGTGCCAGCAGCGTAGGGGGCCGGGCAAACTCCTACGAGCAGTACTTC
CASSVGGRANSYEQYF
>NA|TRBJ1-5|NA|TRBV21-1
TGTGCCAGTATTAGGGGGGGGGCGCGGATAATCCCCTCTAGCAATGAAGGTATTCAGCCCCAGCATTTT
CASIRGGARIIPSSNEGIQPQHF
>NA|TRBJ2-2|once|TRBV2
TGTGCCAGCAGTGCGTCAAGCAAAAACACCGGGGAGCTGTTTTTT
CASSASSKNTGELFF
>TRBD1|TRBJ2-7|NA|TRBV5-1
TGCGCCAGCAGCTTCGGGACAGGAGCCTACGAGCAGTACTTC
CASSFGTGAYEQYF
>NA|TRBJ2-2|NA|TRBV30
TGTGCCTGGAGGGCGGGTAAACCGACCGGGGAGCTGTTTTTT
CAWRAGKPTGELFF
>TRBD1|TRBJ1-1|NA|TRBV27
TGTGCCAGCCGCTCCTGGGACAGGGGTGGCACTGAAGCTTTCTTT
CASRSWDRGGTEAFF
>NA|TRBJ1-4|NA|TRBV9
TGTGCCAGCAGCCCCCGGTCAAATGAAAAACTGTTTTTT
CASSPRSNEKLFF
>TRBD2|TRBJ2-7|NA|TRBV29-1
TGCAGCGTTCTAGCGGGCCAGGCCTACGAGCAGTACTTC
CSVLAGQAYEQYF
>NA|TRBJ1-3|NA|TRBV7-3
TGTGCCAGCAGCTTAGTGGCAGGGGCCTCTGGAAACACCATATATTTT
CASSLVAGASGNTIYF
>NA|TRBJ1-2|few|TRBV7-6
TGTGCCAGCAGCCCCCGGGAGAGTGATGGCTACACCTTC
CASSPRESDGYTF
>TRBD2|TRBJ2-1|NA|TRBV7-9
TGTGCCAGCAGCCACCGGACTAGCGGGGGTATAGAGCAGTTCTTC
CASSHRTSGGIEQFF
>NA|TRBJ2-1|NA|TRBV27
TGTGCCAGCACTGCGCGGAGGGGCGGCAATGAGCAGTTCTTC
CASTARRGGNEQFF
>NA|TRBJ1-5|NA|TRBV25-1
TGTGCCAGCAGTGAATCCTGGCAGGGTTTGAATCAGCCCCAGCATTTT
CASSESWQGLNQPQHF
>NA|TRBJ2-7|NA|TRBV18
TGTGCCAGCTCACCAGACCGAGTCAGCGAGCAGTACTTC
CASSPDRVSEQYF
>TRBD2|TRBJ2-1|NA|TRBV7-3
TGTGCCAGCAGCGTCACTAGCGGGGAGCAGTTCTTC
CASSVTSGEQFF
>NA|TRBJ2-3|NA|TRBV29-1
TGCAGCGTTGAATCTAGGCTCACAGATACGCAGTATTTT
CSVESRLTDTQYF
>NA|TRBJ2-6|NA|TRBV19
TGTGCCAGTAGTAGACAGGCTACAAGCTCTGGGGCCAACGTCCTGACTTTC
CASSRQATSSGANVLTF
>TRBD1|TRBJ1-2|NA|TRBV6-6
TGTGCCAGCAGTTACTTCCCGACAGGGGGCGTCTATGGCTACACCTTC
CASSYFPTGGVYGYTF
>TRBD1|TRBJ2-1|NA|TRBV6-6
TGTGCCAGCAGGGGACAGGTCGATGAGCAGTTCTTC
CASRGQVDEQFF
>TRBD1|TRBJ1-1|NA|TRBV11-2
TGTGCCAGCAGCTCGGGACAGGGGGTTACTGAAGCTTTCTTT
CASSSGQGVTEAFF
>NA|TRBJ2-7|NA|TRBV11-2
TGTGCCAGCAGCTTAAGCGTAGCCTACGAGCAGTACTTC
CASSLSVAYEQYF
>NA|TRBJ1-5|NA|TRBV7-6
TGTGCCAGCAGCCCAAGGGGGGGAATGGGCAATCAGCCCCAGCATTTT
CASSPRGGMGNQPQHF
>NA|TRBJ1-3|NA|TRBV9
TGTGCCAGCAGCCCCTTACGAGGTCCGGGAAACACCATATATTTT
CASSPLRGPGNTIYF
>TRBD1|TRBJ1-6|NA|TRBV30
TGTGCCTGGAGTGTACGGGGGACAGGGATCCGGAATTCACCCCTCCACTTT
CAWSVRGTGIRNSPLHF
>TRBD1|TRBJ2-3|NA|TRBV29-1
TGCAGCGCCCGGGACAGCTCGGCAGATACGCAGTATTTT
CSARDSSADTQYF
>TRBD1|TRBJ2-1|NA|TRBV2
TGTGCCAGCAGTGTTGACAGGGGCGAGGATGAGCAGTTCTTC
CASSVDRGEDEQFF
>NA|TRBJ2-4|NA|TRBV30
TGTGCCTGGAGTGGTTCACGCGTAGCCAAAAACATTCAGTACTTC
CAWSGSRVAKNIQYF
>TRBD1|TRBJ2-5|NA|TRBV6-6
TGTGCCAGCAGTTCCGGGACAGGGCTAGAGACCCAGTACTTC
CASSSGTGLETQYF
>NA|TRBJ1-6|NA|TRBV27
TGTGCCAGCAGTCCATTGAGCTCCTATAATTCACCCCTCCACTTT
CASSPLSSYNSPLHF
>NA|TRBJ1-5|NA|TRBV28
TGTGCCAGCAATTGGGGGGTGGGGCCGGTTAGCGGTCAGCCCCAGCATTTT
CASNWGVGPVSGQPQHF
>TRBD2|TRBJ2-1|NA|TRBV18
TGTGCCAGCTCACCGACCGTGACTAGCGGGAGGGTTGGCTACAATGAGCAGTTCTTC
CASSPTVTSGRVGYNEQFF
>TRBD1|TRBJ2-7|NA|TRBV6-5
TGTGCCAGTGGACAGGGGCCCTCCTACGAGCAGTACTTC
CASGQGPSYEQYF
>NA|TRBJ2-7|NA|TRBV7-9
TGTGCCAGCAGCCCGGAGACTTTGCCCTACGAGCAGTACTTC
CASSPETLPYEQYF
>TRBD1|TRBJ1-6|NA|TRBV6-5
TGTGCCAGCAGTAGACAGGGGGCCGATTCACCCCTCCACTTT
CASSRQGADSPLHF
>TRBD1|TRBJ2-5|NA|TRBV5-1
TGCGCCAGCAGCCTGGGACAGGAGGAGACCCAGTACTTC
CASSLGQEETQYF
>TRBD1|TRBJ1-2|NA|TRBV7-2
TGTGCCAGCAGCCTCGGACAGGGGAATTTCTCCTTC
CASSLGQGNFSF
>NA|TRBJ2-3|NA|TRBV4-1
TGCGCCAGCAGCCAAGGTGAGACCAGGGCAGATACGCAGTATTTT
CASSQGETRADTQYF
>NA|TRBJ1-5|NA|TRBV2
TGTGCCAGCAGTGTCTCCCGCTATGGTCAGCCCCAGCATTTT
CASSVSRYGQPQHF